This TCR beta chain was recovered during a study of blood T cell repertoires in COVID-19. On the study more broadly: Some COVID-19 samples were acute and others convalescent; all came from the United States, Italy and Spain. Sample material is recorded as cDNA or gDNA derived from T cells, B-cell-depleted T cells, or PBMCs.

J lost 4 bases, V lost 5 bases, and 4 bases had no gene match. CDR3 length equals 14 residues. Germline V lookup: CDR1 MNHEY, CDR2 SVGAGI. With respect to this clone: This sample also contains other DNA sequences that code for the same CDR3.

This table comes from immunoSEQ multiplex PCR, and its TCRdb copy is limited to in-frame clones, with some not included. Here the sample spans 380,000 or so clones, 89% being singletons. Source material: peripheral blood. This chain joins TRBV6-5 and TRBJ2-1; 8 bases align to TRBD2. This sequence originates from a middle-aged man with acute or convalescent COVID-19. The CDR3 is CASSLAGAYNEQFF. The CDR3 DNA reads TGTGCCAGCAGTCTAGCGGGTGCTTACAATGAGCAGTTCTTC.